The source of this T cell receptor (beta chain) is a study of response to subunit inactivated influenza vaccine. In regard to this clonotype: The antigen remains undetermined.

This CDR3 has 18 residues. V lost 3 bases and J lost 5, with 23 bases in between. Germline values: CDR1 KGHDR, CDR2 SFDVKD. TCRdb passed the RT-PCR reads through MiXCR, listing each CDR3 protein once. The data hold approximately 500,000 distinct CDR3 sequences, with approximately 22% observed a single time. Notes on the study in general: The study's authors posited that every seasonal influenza vaccination enlists few new T cells.

This sample also belongs to another study, concerning T cells expressing NK-cell markers. As that study records: Researchers built TCR beta cDNA using 5'RACE template switching with UMIs. Sorted CD3+CD56-NKG2C+, CD3+CD56+NKG2C+ and CD3+CD56+NKG2C- T cells supplied the TCR beta repertoires. One of eight sequenced donors was HCMV-seronegative; the other seven were seropositive. Several of the experiments relied on an anti-gamma-delta TCR antibody so that only alpha-beta TCR T cells were sorted.

The specimen was CD4+ T cells sorted from PBMCs, collected roughly 13 days after vaccination. The sequence was obtained from a man in his fifties who received an inactivated influenza vaccine. The V and J genes are TRBV24-1 and TRBJ2-3, with D possibly being TRBD1 or TRBD2 (6 bases each). The CDR3, as DNA: TGTGCCACCAGTGATGGACACGCACGGCGGGACAAAGTAGATACGCAGTATTTT. This encodes CATSDGHARRDKVDTQYF.